This T cell receptor beta chain was documented in a study of somatic mutations in cytotoxic T cells in rheumatoid arthritis. Study results and caveats: It was in rheumatoid arthritis patients, but not in healthy controls, that CD8+ clonality increased with age. No significant CD8+ T-cell clonality difference was found between rheumatoid arthritis patients and age-matched controls. A largest CD8+ clone above 20% of CD8+ cells occurred in about an eighth of the roughly 65 patients.

In the original workflow: Only a few patient CD8+ clones above 1% matched published virus-specific TCRB sequences. Generated by immunoSEQ multiplex PCR, the TCRdb table keeps only in-frame clones and is missing some. V and J calls and clone size are copied from that table; D and trimming were computed from the DNA. This sample has about 2,400 clones, with around 73% found just once. This CDR3 region has 14 residues. The V and J ends lost 6 bases and 0 bases respectively, with 12 bases between them. Germline loops: CDR1 SGHTS, CDR2 YDEGEE. This clone was counted between two and nine times. Its specificity is unknown.

This chain uses TRBV5-8 with TRBJ2-5; no definite D call. The sequence was obtained from a man in his sixties or seventies with rheumatoid arthritis. The sample was CD8+ T cells sorted from blood. The CDR3 protein is CASIPQKYQETQYF. In DNA, the CDR3 is TGTGCCAGCATTCCACAGAAGTACCAAGAGACCCAGTACTTC.